Listed below are T cell receptor beta chains from one sample, sequenced in a study of cytotoxic CD8 clonotypes in ibrutinib-treated CLL. TCRdb keeps only in-frame clones here, not all; method: immunoSEQ multiplex PCR. The profile shows around 76,000 clones, approximately 87% of them singletons. Sequenced here: PBMCs, sampled after 24 months of ibrutinib treatment. The receptors stem from a human donor with chronic lymphocytic leukemia. The CDR3 runs from the conserved cysteine through the conserved F or W. The D gene is left open where the match is weak. Expanded clones are given a class, and other clones once, few, many or no size at all.

J | size | D | V | CDR3 | DNA
TRBJ2-7 | . | . | TRBV7-2 | CASSFLGYEQYF | TGTGCCAGCAGCTTTCTGGGCTACGAGCAGTACTTC
TRBJ1-5 | . | . | TRBV27 | CASSSSVRGQPQHF | TGTGCCAGCAGCTCCAGTGTCAGGGGCCAGCCCCAGCATTTT
TRBJ1-2 | . | . | TRBV9 | CASSVDLNPGNYGYTF | TGTGCCAGCAGCGTCGACTTAAACCCGGGTAACTATGGCTACACCTTC
TRBJ2-1 | . | TRBD2 | TRBV28 | CASSLPSGIYNEQFF | TGTGCCAGCAGTCTCCCTAGCGGGATTTACAATGAGCAGTTCTTC
TRBJ1-5 | . | . | TRBV28 | CASSLPGRGNQPQHF | TGTGCCAGCAGTTTACCGGGGAGGGGCAATCAGCCCCAGCATTTT
TRBJ2-6 | once | TRBD2 | TRBV7-6 | CASSFAGRAGANVLTF | TGTGCCAGCAGCTTTGCAGGGAGGGCTGGGGCCAACGTCCTGACTTTC
TRBJ2-5 | few | . | TRBV7-6 | CASSPGRGSGPETQYF | TGTGCCAGCAGCCCTGGTCGAGGTAGCGGACCTGAGACCCAGTACTTC
TRBJ2-1 | . | TRBD2 | TRBV29-1 | CSVEPSGRRNEQFF | TGCAGCGTTGAACCTAGCGGGAGAAGGAATGAGCAGTTCTTC
TRBJ2-5 | . | . | TRBV7-9 | CASSLKSGMETQYF | TGTGCCAGCAGCTTAAAGTCAGGGATGGAGACCCAGTACTTC
TRBJ2-1 | . | TRBD2 | TRBV14 | CASSQEGLAQFF | TGTGCCAGCAGCCAAGAAGGACTAGCTCAGTTCTTC
TRBJ2-1 | . | . | TRBV5-1 | CASNRDGNNEQFF | TGCGCCAGCAACCGGGACGGTAACAATGAGCAGTTCTTC
TRBJ2-7 | . | TRBD1 | TRBV7-9 | CASSTTGGEWWQYF | TGTGCCAGCAGCACCACAGGGGGAGAGTGGTGGCAGTACTTC
TRBJ2-1 | . | TRBD2 | TRBV7-9 | CASSNSWASGAHEQFF | TGTGCCAGCAGCAATAGCTGGGCTAGCGGGGCCCATGAGCAGTTCTTC
TRBJ1-2 | few | . | TRBV5-1 | CASSLSSDHSYGYTF | TGCGCCAGCAGCCTGAGCTCAGATCATTCATATGGCTACACCTTC
TRBJ1-3 | . | . | TRBV2 | CARRQSPGNTIYF | TGTGCCAGGCGACAGAGTCCTGGAAACACCATATATTTT
TRBJ2-1 | . | . | TRBV29-1 | CSGSLDEQFF | TGCAGCGGTAGTCTCGATGAGCAGTTCTTC
TRBJ2-3 | . | TRBD2 | TRBV5-4 | CASSEGLAGVADTQYF | TGTGCCAGCAGCGAGGGACTAGCGGGAGTGGCAGATACGCAGTATTTT
TRBJ2-1 | . | TRBD2 | TRBV29-1 | CSVAGLAGVYNEQFF | TGCAGCGTAGCGGGACTAGCGGGAGTTTACAATGAGCAGTTCTTC
TRBJ1-5 | . | TRBD1 | TRBV5-8 | CASSMDRGSNQPQHF | TGTGCCAGCAGCATGGACAGGGGTAGCAATCAGCCCCAGCATTTT
TRBJ2-1 | . | TRBD1 | TRBV27 | CASSLGRTGRYNEQFF | TGTGCCAGCAGTTTGGGCCGGACAGGGCGCTACAATGAGCAGTTCTTC
TRBJ2-1 | . | TRBD2 | TRBV10-3 | CAISGISPSRGGYNEQFF | TGTGCCATCAGTGGGATCTCTCCGTCGCGGGGGGGTTACAATGAGCAGTTCTTC
TRBJ2-7 | . | . | TRBV14 | CASSPEGGHAYYEQYF | TGTGCCAGCAGCCCCGAGGGGGGACATGCTTACTACGAGCAGTACTTC
TRBJ2-1 | few | . | TRBV5-1 | CASSLGLFSYNEQFF | TGCGCCAGCAGCTTGGGACTCTTCTCCTACAATGAGCAGTTCTTC
TRBJ2-2 | . | . | TRBV27 | CASKPHWTGELFF | TGTGCCAGCAAACCCCACTGGACCGGGGAGCTGTTTTTT
TRBJ1-2 | . | TRBD1 | TRBV19 | CASSILSGGDNYGYTF | TGTGCCAGTAGTATTCTGTCAGGGGGCGATAACTATGGCTACACCTTC
TRBJ1-3 | . | . | TRBV5-1 | CASSLEGSSGNTIYF | TGCGCCAGCAGCTTGGAAGGGTCCTCTGGAAACACCATATATTTT
TRBJ2-7 | . | TRBD1 | TRBV27 | CASSLVGQGATYEQYF | TGTGCCAGCAGTTTGGTAGGACAGGGGGCTACCTACGAGCAGTACTTC
TRBJ2-7 | . | TRBD1 | TRBV7-2 | CASSLALGGGQGIHEQYF | TGTGCCAGCAGCTTAGCCCTAGGGGGAGGACAGGGTATCCACGAGCAGTACTTC
TRBJ1-2 | few | . | TRBV28 | CASSLGGQYGYTF | TGTGCCAGCAGTTTAGGGGGGCAATATGGCTACACCTTC
TRBJ2-7 | . | TRBD2 | TRBV5-8 | CASSTRLAGGPYEQYF | TGTGCCAGCAGCACCAGACTAGCGGGAGGGCCCTACGAGCAGTACTTC
TRBJ1-5 | few | . | TRBV18 | CASSLLSYNPGQPQHF | TGTGCCAGCTCACTCTTGTCTTACAACCCAGGGCAGCCCCAGCATTTT
TRBJ2-5 | . | . | TRBV15 | CATSRVGRGIRQETQYF | TGTGCCACCAGCAGAGTAGGCAGGGGAATTCGACAAGAGACCCAGTACTTC
TRBJ2-7 | . | . | TRBV7-8 | CASSLVSLGYEQYF | TGTGCCAGCAGCTTAGTATCCCTTGGTTACGAGCAGTACTTC
TRBJ2-1 | . | TRBD2 | TRBV5-4 | CASSLGREPFF | TGTGCCAGCAGCTTGGGGCGGGAGCCGTTCTTC
TRBJ2-4 | many | TRBD2 | TRBV27 | CASSNGGGYIQYF | TGTGCCAGCAGCAACGGGGGAGGGTACATTCAGTACTTC
TRBJ1-3 | . | TRBD1 | TRBV28 | CASSLGTGIGNTIYF | TGTGCCAGCAGCCTCGGGACAGGGATTGGAAACACCATATATTTT
TRBJ2-1 | . | . | TRBV18 | CASSPQSSHSSYNEQFF | TGTGCCAGCTCACCACAGTCTAGCCATAGCTCCTACAATGAGCAGTTCTTC